Listed below are T cell receptor beta chains from one sample, sequenced in a study of blood T cell repertoires in COVID-19. Clones were sequenced by immunoSEQ multiplex PCR, and TCRdb holds only the in-frame ones, with some missing. The sample carries 90,000 or so clones, about nine tenths recorded once. Sequencing was carried out using peripheral blood. Receptor source: a man aged 55 to 70 with COVID-19, enrolled during active disease. CDR3s include the opening cysteine and the closing phenylalanine or tryptophan. A D gene is named only where the DNA matches it firmly. Size is stated for part of the rows, as once, few or many counts, or as a class when the clone is expanded.

V gene	clone size	J gene	D gene	CDR3 DNA	CDR3 protein
TRBV10-1	NA	TRBJ2-1	TRBD2	TGCGCCAGCAGTGCCGGGACTAGCGGGAGTAGTGAGCAGTTCTTC	CASSAGTSGSSEQFF
TRBV9	NA	TRBJ2-3	NA	TGTGCCAGCAGCGTAGAGGGACATCTTCAAACAGATACGCAGTATTTT	CASSVEGHLQTDTQYF
TRBV6-2/TRBV6-3	once	TRBJ1-5	TRBD1	TGTGCCAGCAGTTACTGGGGACAGGGGAATCAGCCCCAGCATTTT	CASSYWGQGNQPQHF
TRBV4-1	NA	TRBJ2-1	TRBD1	TGCGCCAGCAGCCAATTGGGACAGTCCCTAAACAATGAGCAGTTCTTC	CASSQLGQSLNNEQFF
TRBV11-3	NA	TRBJ1-2	NA	TGTGCCAGCAGCCCAGGGCCGGACTATGGCTACACCTTC	CASSPGPDYGYTF
TRBV5-8	NA	TRBJ2-1	TRBD1	TGTGCCAGCAGCTCCCCCCTGGGACAGGGGGTCGATGAGCAGTTCTTC	CASSSPLGQGVDEQFF
TRBV6-5	NA	TRBJ2-7	TRBD2	TGTGCCAGCAGTCGAACGGGGCGGGAGGGCTACGAGCAGTACTTC	CASSRTGREGYEQYF
TRBV27	NA	TRBJ1-1	NA	TGTGCCAGCAGAACAGGGCGCACTGAAGCTTTCTTT	CASRTGRTEAFF
TRBV12-3/TRBV12-4	few	TRBJ1-1	NA	TGTGCCAGCAGTTTATCCCAGTGGGCTGCTTTCTTT	CASSLSQWAAFF
TRBV5-5	NA	TRBJ1-2	NA	TGTGCCAGCAGCCCAGACAGAACAAACTATGGCTACACCTTC	CASSPDRTNYGYTF
TRBV5-1	NA	TRBJ2-7	NA	TGCGCCAGCAGCTTGGAGGGCGGAGGTTACGAGCAGTACTTC	CASSLEGGGYEQYF
TRBV19	NA	TRBJ1-1	TRBD1	TGTGCCAGTAGTCTGACAGGGGGCGACACTGAAGCTTTCTTT	CASSLTGGDTEAFF
TRBV4-3	NA	TRBJ2-1	TRBD2	TGCGCCAGCAGCCAAGGAATTAGCGGGGATTACAATGAGCAGTTCTTC	CASSQGISGDYNEQFF
TRBV30	NA	TRBJ2-4	NA	TGTGCCTGGAGTGTACACGGGAAAAACATTCAGTACTTC	CAWSVHGKNIQYF
TRBV4-3	NA	TRBJ1-6	TRBD1	TGCGCCAGCAGAATAACAGGGGGGGAATCACCCCTCCACTTT	CASRITGGESPLHF